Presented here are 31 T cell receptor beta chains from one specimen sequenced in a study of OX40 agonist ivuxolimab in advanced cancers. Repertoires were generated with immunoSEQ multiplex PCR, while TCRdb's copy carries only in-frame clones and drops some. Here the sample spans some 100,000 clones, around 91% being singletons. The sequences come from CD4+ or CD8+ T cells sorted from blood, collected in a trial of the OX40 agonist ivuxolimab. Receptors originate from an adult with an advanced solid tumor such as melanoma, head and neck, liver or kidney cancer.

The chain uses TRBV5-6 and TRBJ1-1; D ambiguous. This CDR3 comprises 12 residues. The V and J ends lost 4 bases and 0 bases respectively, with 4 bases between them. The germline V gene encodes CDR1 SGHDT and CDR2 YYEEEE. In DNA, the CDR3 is TGTGCCAGCAGCCTCATGAACACTGAAGCTTTCTTT. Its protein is CASSLMNTEAFF.

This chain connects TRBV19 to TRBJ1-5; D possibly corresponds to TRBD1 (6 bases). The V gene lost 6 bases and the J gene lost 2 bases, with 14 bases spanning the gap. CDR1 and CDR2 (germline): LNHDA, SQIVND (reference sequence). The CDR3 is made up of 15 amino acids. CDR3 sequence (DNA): TGTGCCAGTAGAACCAACAGGGTTGGCAATCAGCCCCAGCATTTT. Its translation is CASRTNRVGNQPQHF.

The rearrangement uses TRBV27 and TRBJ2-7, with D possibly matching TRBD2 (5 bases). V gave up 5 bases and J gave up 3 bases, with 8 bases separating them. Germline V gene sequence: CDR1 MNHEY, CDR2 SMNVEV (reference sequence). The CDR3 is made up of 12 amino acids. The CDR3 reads CASSADFYEQYF. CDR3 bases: TGTGCCAGCAGTGCGGACTTCTACGAGCAGTACTTC.

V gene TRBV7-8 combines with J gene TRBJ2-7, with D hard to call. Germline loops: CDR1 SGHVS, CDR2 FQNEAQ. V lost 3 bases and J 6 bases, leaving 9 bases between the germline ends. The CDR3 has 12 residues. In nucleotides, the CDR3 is TGTGCCAGCAGCTTGCCCCCGTTCGAGCAGTACTTC. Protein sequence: CASSLPPFEQYF.

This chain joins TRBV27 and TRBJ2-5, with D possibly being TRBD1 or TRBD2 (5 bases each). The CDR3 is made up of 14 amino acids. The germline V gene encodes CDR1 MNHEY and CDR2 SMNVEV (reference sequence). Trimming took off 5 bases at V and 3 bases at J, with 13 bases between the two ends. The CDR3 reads CASSLRGGKETQYF. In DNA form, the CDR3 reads TGTGCCAGCAGTCTCCGGGGCGGAAAAGAGACCCAGTACTTC.

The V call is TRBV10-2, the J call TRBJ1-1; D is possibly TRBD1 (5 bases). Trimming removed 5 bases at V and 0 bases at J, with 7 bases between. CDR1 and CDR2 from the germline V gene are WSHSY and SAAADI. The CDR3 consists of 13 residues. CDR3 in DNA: TGCGCCAGCAGTCGACAGCTGAACACTGAAGCTTTCTTT. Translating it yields CASSRQLNTEAFF.

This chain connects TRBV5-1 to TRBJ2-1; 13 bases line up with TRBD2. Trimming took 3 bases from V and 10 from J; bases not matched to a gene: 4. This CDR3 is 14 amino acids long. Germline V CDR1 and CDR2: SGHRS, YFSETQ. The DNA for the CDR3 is TGCGCCAGCAGCTGGGGACTAGCGGGAAACGAGCAGTTCTTC. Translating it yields CASSWGLAGNEQFF. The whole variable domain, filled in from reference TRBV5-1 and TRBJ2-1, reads KAGVTQTPRYLIKTRGQQVTLSCSPISGHRSVSWYQQTPGQGLQFLFEYFSETQRNKGNFPGRFSGRQFSNSRSEMNVSTLELGDSALYLCASSWGLAGNEQFFGPGTRLTVL.

The CDR3 nucleotides are TGTGCCAGCCAGGTAGGGCTAAACACTGAAGCTTTCTTT. It translates to CASQVGLNTEAFF. The V call is TRBV5-4, the J call TRBJ1-1, with D uncertain. CDR1 is SGHNT, CDR2 YYREEE, per germline (reference sequence). V was trimmed by 7 bases and J by 2 bases, leaving 12 bases between them. The CDR3 extends over 13 amino acids.

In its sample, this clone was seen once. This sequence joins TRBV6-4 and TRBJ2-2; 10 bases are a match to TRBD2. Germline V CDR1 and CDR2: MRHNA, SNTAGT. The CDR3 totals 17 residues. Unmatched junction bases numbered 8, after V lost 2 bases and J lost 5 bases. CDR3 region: CASSDSASGRGTGELFF. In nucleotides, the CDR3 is TGTGCCAGCAGTGACAGCGCTAGCGGGAGAGGTACCGGGGAGCTGTTTTTT.

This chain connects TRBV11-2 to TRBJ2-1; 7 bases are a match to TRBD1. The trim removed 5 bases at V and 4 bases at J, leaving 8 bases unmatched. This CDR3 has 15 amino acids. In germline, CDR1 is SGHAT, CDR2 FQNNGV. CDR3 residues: CASSARDRLYNEQFF. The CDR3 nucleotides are TGTGCCAGCAGCGCCAGGGACAGACTATACAATGAGCAGTTCTTC.

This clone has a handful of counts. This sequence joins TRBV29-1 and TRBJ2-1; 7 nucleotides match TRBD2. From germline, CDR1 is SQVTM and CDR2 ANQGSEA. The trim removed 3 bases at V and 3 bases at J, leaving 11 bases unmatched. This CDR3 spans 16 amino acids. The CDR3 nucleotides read TGCAGCGTTGAGGGCACTTGGCGGGGGAACTACAATGAGCAGTTCTTC. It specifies CSVEGTWRGNYNEQFF.

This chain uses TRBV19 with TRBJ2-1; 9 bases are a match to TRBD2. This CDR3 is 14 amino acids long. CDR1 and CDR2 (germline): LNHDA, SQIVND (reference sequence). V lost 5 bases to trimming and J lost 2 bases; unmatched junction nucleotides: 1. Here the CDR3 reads CASSPSGTYNEQFF. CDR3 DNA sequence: TGTGCCAGTAGTCCTAGCGGGACCTACAATGAGCAGTTCTTC. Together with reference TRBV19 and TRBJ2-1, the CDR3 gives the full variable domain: DGGITQSPKYLFRKEGQNVTLSCEQNLNHDAMYWYRQDPGQGLRLIYYSQIVNDFQKGDIAEGYSVSREKKESFPLTVTSAQKNPTAFYLCASSPSGTYNEQFFGPGTRLTVL.

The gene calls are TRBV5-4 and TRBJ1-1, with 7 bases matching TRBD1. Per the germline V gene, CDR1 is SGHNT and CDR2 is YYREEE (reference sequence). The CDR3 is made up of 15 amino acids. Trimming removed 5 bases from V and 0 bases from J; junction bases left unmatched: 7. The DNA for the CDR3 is TGTGCCAGCAGGGATAAGACAGGGATGAACACTGAAGCTTTCTTT. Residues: CASRDKTGMNTEAFF.

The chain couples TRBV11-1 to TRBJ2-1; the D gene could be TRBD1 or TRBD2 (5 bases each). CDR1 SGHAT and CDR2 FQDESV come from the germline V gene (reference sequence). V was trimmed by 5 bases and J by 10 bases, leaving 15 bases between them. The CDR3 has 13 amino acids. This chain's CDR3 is CASSGGIIAEQFF. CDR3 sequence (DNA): TGTGCCAGCAGCGGGGGAATCATAGCGGAGCAGTTCTTC.

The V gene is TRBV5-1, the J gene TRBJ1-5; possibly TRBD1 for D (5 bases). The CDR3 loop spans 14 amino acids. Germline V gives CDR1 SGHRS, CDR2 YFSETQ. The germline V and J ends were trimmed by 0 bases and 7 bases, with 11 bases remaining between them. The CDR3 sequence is CASSLASGVQPQHF. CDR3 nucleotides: TGCGCCAGCAGCTTGGCCTCGGGGGTGCAGCCCCAGCATTTT.

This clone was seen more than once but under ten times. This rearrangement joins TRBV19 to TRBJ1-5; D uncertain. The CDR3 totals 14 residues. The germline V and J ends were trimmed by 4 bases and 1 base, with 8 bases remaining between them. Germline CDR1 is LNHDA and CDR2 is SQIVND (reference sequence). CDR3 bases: TGTGCCAGTAGTACCGGGGAGAGCAATCAGCCCCAGCATTTT. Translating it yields CASSTGESNQPQHF.

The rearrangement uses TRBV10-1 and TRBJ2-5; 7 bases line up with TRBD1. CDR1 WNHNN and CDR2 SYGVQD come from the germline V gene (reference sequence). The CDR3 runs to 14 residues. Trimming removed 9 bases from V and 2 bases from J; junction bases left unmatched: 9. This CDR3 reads CASPPRDRQETQYF. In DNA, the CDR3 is TGCGCCAGTCCGCCCCGGGACAGACAAGAGACCCAGTACTTC.

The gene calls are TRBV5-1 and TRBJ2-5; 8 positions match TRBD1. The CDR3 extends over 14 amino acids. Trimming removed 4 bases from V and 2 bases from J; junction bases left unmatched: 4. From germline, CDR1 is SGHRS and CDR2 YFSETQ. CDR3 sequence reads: CASSMGTGQETQYF. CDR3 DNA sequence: TGCGCCAGCAGCATGGGGACAGGTCAAGAGACCCAGTACTTC.

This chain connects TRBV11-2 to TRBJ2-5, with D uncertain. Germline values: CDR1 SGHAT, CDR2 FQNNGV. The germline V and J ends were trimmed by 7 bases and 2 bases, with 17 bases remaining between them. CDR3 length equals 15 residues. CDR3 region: CASTIGRTTQETQYF. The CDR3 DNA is TGTGCCAGCACCATCGGTAGGACCACGCAAGAGACCCAGTACTTC.

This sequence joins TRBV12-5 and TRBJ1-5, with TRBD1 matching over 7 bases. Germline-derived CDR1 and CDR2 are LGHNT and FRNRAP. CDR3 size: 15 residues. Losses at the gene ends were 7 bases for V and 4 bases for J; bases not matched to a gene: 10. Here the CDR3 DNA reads TGTGCTAGTGCCGAACAGGGGATTGGGAATCAGCCCCAGCATTTT. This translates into CASAEQGIGNQPQHF.

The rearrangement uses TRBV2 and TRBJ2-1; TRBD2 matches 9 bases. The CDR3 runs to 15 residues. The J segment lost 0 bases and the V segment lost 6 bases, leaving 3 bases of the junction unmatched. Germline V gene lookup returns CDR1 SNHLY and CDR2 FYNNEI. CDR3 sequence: CASRAGGVSYNEQFF. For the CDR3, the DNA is TGTGCCAGCAGAGCGGGGGGAGTCTCCTACAATGAGCAGTTCTTC.

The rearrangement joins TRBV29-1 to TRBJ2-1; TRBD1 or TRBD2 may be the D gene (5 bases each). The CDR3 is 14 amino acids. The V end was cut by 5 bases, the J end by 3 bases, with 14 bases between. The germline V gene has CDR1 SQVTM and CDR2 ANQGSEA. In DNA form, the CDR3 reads TGCAGCGTTTACCGGGACCTCGGCTACAATGAGCAGTTCTTC. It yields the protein CSVYRDLGYNEQFF.

CDR3 region: CASSPLGLAGVKEQYF. CDR3 DNA sequence: TGTGCCAGCAGTCCCTTGGGACTAGCGGGAGTAAAAGAGCAGTACTTC. The chain links TRBV2 to TRBJ2-7; 14 positions agree with TRBD2. Germline V gene data show CDR1 as SNHLY and CDR2 as FYNNEI. The V segment lost 5 bases and the J segment 7 bases; nucleotides outside the gene matches: 10. This CDR3 contains 16 residues.

CDR3: CASSKSTDTQYF. DNA of the CDR3: TGTGCCAGCAGCAAGAGCACAGATACGCAGTATTTT. The chain joins TRBV9 to TRBJ2-3; no reliable D call. Germline V gene data show CDR1 as SGDLS and CDR2 as YYNGEE. The CDR3 consists of 12 residues. V lost 4 bases and J 0 bases, leaving 3 bases between the germline ends.

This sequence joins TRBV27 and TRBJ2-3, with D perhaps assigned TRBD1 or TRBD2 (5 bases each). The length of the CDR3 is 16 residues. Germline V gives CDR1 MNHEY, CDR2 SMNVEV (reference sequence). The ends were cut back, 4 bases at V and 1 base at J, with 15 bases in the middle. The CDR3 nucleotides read TGTGCCAGCAGTTACTATCGGGGCGACGGCACAGATACGCAGTATTTT. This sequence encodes CASSYYRGDGTDTQYF.

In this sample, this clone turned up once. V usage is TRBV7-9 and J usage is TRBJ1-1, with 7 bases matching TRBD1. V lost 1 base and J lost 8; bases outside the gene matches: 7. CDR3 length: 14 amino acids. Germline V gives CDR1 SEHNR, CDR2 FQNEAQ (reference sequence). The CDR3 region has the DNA TGTGCCAGCAGCTTAGACCTATTACAGGGGGAAGCTTTCTTT. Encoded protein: CASSLDLLQGEAFF.

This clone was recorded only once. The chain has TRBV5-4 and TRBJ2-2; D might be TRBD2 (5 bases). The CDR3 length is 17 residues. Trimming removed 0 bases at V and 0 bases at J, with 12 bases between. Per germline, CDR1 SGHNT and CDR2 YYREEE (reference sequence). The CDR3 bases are TGTGCCAGCAGCTTGGGACTCGACGGGACGAACACCGGGGAGCTGTTTTTT. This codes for CASSLGLDGTNTGELFF.

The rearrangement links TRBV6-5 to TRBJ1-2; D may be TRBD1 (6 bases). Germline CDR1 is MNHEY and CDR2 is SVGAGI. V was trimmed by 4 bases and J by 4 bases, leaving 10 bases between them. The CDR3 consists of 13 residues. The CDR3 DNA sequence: TGTGCCAGCAGTTTACAGGGCGGCTATGGCTACACCTTC. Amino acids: CASSLQGGYGYTF.

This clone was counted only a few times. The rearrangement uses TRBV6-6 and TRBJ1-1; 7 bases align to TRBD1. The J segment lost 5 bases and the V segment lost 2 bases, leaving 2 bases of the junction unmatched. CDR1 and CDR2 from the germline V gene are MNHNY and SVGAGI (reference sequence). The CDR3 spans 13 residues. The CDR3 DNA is TGTGCCAGCAGTTACCAACAGGGGACTGAAGCTTTCTTT. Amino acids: CASSYQQGTEAFF.

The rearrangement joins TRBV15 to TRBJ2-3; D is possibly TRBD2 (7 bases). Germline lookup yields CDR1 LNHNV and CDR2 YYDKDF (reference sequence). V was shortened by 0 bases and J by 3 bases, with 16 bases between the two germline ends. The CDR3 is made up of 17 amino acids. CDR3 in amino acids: CATSRDFGGLGTDTQYF. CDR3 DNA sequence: TGTGCCACCAGCAGAGATTTCGGGGGGCTCGGGACAGATACGCAGTATTTT.

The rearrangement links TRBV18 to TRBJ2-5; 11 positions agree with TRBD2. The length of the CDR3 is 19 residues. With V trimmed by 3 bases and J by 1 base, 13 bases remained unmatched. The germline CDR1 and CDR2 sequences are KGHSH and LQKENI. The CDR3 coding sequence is TGTGCCAGCTCACCCCGGTGGCTAGCGGGGGGTCGCACCCAAGAGACCCAGTACTTC. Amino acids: CASSPRWLAGGRTQETQYF.